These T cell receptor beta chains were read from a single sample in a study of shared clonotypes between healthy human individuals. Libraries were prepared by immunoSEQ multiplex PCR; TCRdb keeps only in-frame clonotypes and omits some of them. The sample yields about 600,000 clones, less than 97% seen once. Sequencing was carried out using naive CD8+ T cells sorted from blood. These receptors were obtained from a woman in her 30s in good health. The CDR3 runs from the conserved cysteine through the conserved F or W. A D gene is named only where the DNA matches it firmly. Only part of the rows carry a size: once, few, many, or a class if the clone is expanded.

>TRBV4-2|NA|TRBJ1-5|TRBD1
TGTGCCAGCAGCCAAGTTCAGGACAGGGGAACTTATAGCAATCAGCCCCAGCATTTT
CASSQVQDRGTYSNQPQHF
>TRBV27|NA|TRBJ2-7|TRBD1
TGTGCCAGCAGCCGGCCAGGGGGCGCGATCAGGAACGAGCAGTACTTC
CASSRPGGAIRNEQYF
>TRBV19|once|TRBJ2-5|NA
TGTGCCAGTAACAAGGGAGGGGGTCGGGAGACCCAGTACTTC
CASNKGGGRETQYF
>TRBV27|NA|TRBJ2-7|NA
TGTGCCAGCAGTCCTCTTAGGGGCCCTTGGGAGCAGTACTTC
CASSPLRGPWEQYF
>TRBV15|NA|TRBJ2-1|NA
TGTGCCACCAGCGGTAGCTCCTACAATGAGCAGTTCTTC
CATSGSSYNEQFF
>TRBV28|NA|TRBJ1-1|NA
TGTGCCAGCAGTTCCCCGGGGGAAGGTCGGACTGAAGCTTTCTTT
CASSSPGEGRTEAFF
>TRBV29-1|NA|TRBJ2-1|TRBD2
TGCAGCGCGATGAGCGGGAGGGGGTACAATGAGCAGTTCTTC
CSAMSGRGYNEQFF
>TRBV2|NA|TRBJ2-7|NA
TGTGCCAGCAGTGGAGGGGAGGCCTACGAGCAGTACTTC
CASSGGEAYEQYF
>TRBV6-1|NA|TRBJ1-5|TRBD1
TGTGCCAGCAGTGGGCTACAGGGGAGAAATCAGCCCCAGCATTTT
CASSGLQGRNQPQHF
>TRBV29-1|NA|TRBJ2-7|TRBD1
TGCAGCGTTGAAGTGGGACAGGGCGCCTACGAGCAGTACTTC
CSVEVGQGAYEQYF
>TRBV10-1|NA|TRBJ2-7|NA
TGCGCCAGCAGTGAACGAGGGACCACCTACGAGCAGTACTTC
CASSERGTTYEQYF
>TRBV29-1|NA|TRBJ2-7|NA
TGCAGCGTTGAGGTACCCGAATCCTACGAGCAGTACTTC
CSVEVPESYEQYF
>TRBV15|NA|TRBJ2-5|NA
TGTGCCACCAGCAGAGTTCAAAACCAAGAGACCCAGTACTTC
CATSRVQNQETQYF
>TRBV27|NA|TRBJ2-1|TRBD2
TGTGCCAGCAGTCTGCTCATGACTAGCGGTAGTAGGGATGAGCAGTTCTTC
CASSLLMTSGSRDEQFF
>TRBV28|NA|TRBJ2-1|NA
TGTGCCAGCAGTTTTGGGCGTGAAGGGACCTACAATGAGCAGTTCTTC
CASSFGREGTYNEQFF
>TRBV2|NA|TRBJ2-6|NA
TGTGCCAGCAGTGACAGAACCTCTGGGGCCAACGTCCTGACTTTC
CASSDRTSGANVLTF
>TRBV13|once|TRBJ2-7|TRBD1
TGTGCCAGCAGCCCCGGGACAGGGAACTACGAGCAGTACTTC
CASSPGTGNYEQYF
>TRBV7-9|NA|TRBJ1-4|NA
TGTGCCAGCAGCTTCCGGAATACTGAAAAACTGTTTTTT
CASSFRNTEKLFF
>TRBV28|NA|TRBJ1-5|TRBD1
TGTGCCAGCAGGCCACAGGGGGCGTCGGGCAATCAGCCCCAGCATTTT
CASRPQGASGNQPQHF
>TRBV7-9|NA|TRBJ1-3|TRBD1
TGTGCCAGCAGCTTAGCCGGGACAGCTGGAAACACCATATATTTT
CASSLAGTAGNTIYF
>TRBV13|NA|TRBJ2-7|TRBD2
TGTGCCAGCAGCGCCAGCGGGATTGGCGAGCAGTACTTC
CASSASGIGEQYF
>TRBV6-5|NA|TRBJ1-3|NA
TGTGCCAGCACACAGGGACCGACTGGAAACACCATATATTTT
CASTQGPTGNTIYF
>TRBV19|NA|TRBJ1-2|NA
TGTGCCAGTAGCACCGTGACAGGCCCTTCGGGAGATGGCTACACCTTC
CASSTVTGPSGDGYTF
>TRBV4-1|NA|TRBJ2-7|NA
TGCGCCAGCAGCCAAGCCCTTGGTAGGGCCTACGAGCAGTACTTC
CASSQALGRAYEQYF
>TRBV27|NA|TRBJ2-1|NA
TGTGCCACCAAGCAGGGCAAGGAGCAGTTCTTC
CATKQGKEQFF
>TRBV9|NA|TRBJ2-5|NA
TGTGCCAGCAGCGTAGGTGGCAGCCCATGGGAGACCCAGTACTTC
CASSVGGSPWETQYF
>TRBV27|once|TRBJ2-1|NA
TGTGCCAGCAGTTCCGGCTGGATCGGGTACAATGAGCAGTTCTTC
CASSSGWIGYNEQFF
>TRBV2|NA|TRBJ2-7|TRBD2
TGTGCCAGCAACCTAGCGGGAGGCGGCGAGCAGTACTTC
CASNLAGGGEQYF
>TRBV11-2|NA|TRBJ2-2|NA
TGTGCCAGCAGCTTAGCGACCGGGGAGCTGTTTTTT
CASSLATGELFF
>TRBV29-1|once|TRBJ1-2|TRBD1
TGCAGCGTTTCGGACAGGGCTAACTATGGCTACACCTTC
CSVSDRANYGYTF
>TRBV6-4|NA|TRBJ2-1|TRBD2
TGTGCCAGCAGTGAAGCTAGCGGGAGTTACAATGAGCAGTTCTTC
CASSEASGSYNEQFF
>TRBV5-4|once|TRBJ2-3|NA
TGTGCCAGCAAGACCACAGGGCCAGATACGCAGTATTTT
CASKTTGPDTQYF
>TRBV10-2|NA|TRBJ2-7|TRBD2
TGCGCCAGCAGTGAGTCCTTGGGACTAGCGGCCTACGAGCAGTACTTC
CASSESLGLAAYEQYF
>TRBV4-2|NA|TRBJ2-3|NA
TGTGCCAGCAGCCAAGATGGGTGGGAAAGAGATACGCAGTATTTT
CASSQDGWERDTQYF
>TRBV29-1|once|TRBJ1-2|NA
TGCAGCGTTGAAGGAAAGGACGGGAACTATGGCTACACCTTC
CSVEGKDGNYGYTF
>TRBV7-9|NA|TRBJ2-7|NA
TGTGCCAGCAGCTCGACGGCTCCCTACGAGCAGTACTTC
CASSSTAPYEQYF
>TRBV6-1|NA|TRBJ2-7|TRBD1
TGTGCCAGCAGTGAAGAACAGGGGCGCGACGAGCAGTACTTC
CASSEEQGRDEQYF
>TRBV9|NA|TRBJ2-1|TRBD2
TGTGCCAGCAGCGGTGGGCGGGAGGCCGGGGATGAGCAGTTCTTC
CASSGGREAGDEQFF
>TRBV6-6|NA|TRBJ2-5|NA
TGTGCCAGCAGTCGACAGGAGAGCCGTTTTGAGACCCAGTACTTC
CASSRQESRFETQYF
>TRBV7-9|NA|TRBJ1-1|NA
TGTGCCAGCAGCTTTGGGGAGGCCATGAACACTGAAGCTTTCTTT
CASSFGEAMNTEAFF
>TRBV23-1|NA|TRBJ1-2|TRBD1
TGCGCCAGCAGTTCCCCCGGGACAGGGAGCAACTATGGCTACACCTTC
CASSSPGTGSNYGYTF
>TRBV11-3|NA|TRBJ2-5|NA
TGTGCCAGCAGCACAACCGGGTCACAAGAGACCCAGTACTTC
CASSTTGSQETQYF
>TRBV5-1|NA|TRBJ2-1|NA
TGCGCCAGCAGCTTGGAAGGTTCCCGCTCCTACAATGAGCAGTTCTTC
CASSLEGSRSYNEQFF
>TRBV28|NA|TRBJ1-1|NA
TGTGCCAGCAGCCTAATTGTTGGGGCTGAAGCTTTCTTT
CASSLIVGAEAFF
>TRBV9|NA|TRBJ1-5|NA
TGTGCCAGCAGCGTTGGACAGTCTAGCAATCAGCCCCAGCATTTT
CASSVGQSSNQPQHF
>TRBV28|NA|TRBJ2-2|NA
TGTGCCAGCAGTTTCGGGTGGACCGGGGAGCTGTTTTTT
CASSFGWTGELFF
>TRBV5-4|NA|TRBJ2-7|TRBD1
TGTGCCAGCAGCTTGGCCGCGGGACAGGGATGGGCCTACGAGCAGTACTTC
CASSLAAGQGWAYEQYF
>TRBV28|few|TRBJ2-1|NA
TGTGCCAGCAGTCCTTACAATGAGCAGTTCTTC
CASSPYNEQFF
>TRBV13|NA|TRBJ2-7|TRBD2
TGTGCCAGCAGCTTAGGCCCCGGCGGGAGTCTTGTCGAGCAGTACTTC
CASSLGPGGSLVEQYF
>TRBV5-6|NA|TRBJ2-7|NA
TGTGCCAGCAGCGAAATTAGCCTCCAGGGGAATTTCTACGAGCAGTACTTC
CASSEISLQGNFYEQYF
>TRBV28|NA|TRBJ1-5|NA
TGTGCCAGCAGTCCGCCCTGGGCAGTTCGTTCCCTTCAGCCCCAGCATTTT
CASSPPWAVRSLQPQHF
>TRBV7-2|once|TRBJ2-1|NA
TGTGCCAGCAGCATCCGGGAACGCAGTCACAATGAGCAGTTCTTC
CASSIRERSHNEQFF
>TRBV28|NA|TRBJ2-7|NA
TGTGCCAGCAGTTTAAGGAGCATAGAGCAGTACTTC
CASSLRSIEQYF
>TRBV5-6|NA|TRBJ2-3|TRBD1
TGTGCCAGCAGCATGGACAGGTCGTGGGGCACAGATACGCAGTATTTT
CASSMDRSWGTDTQYF
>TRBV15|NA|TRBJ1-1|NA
TGTGCCACCAGCAGAGACCCGAACACTGAAGCTTTCTTT
CATSRDPNTEAFF
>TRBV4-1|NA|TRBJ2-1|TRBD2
TGCGCCAGCAGCCAAGAAGCCGGGACTAGCGGGCTCAATGAGCAGTTCTTC
CASSQEAGTSGLNEQFF